The rows below give T cell receptor beta chains drawn from one sample of a study of cytomegalovirus exposure and HLA in healthy donors. TCRdb's copy holds only in-frame clones and misses some; the assay was immunoSEQ multiplex PCR. This sample has about 200,000 clones, with around three quarters found just once. The sequenced material came from PBMCs. The receptors were sampled from a man in his thirties or forties in good health and CMV-seronegative. Both conserved end residues are trimmed from each CDR3. Part of the rows lack a size; the others show once, few, many or a class for expanded clones.

size,length,V,CDR3
-,14,TRBV7-8,ASSRLAGGLYNEQF
few,14,TRBV13,ASSRRTSGSTDTQY
few,14,TRBV19,ASRSIETGNPTEAF
-,11,TRBV30,ARRGQAASRYT
-,10,TRBV6-5,ASSDGNAGPA
-,13,TRBV4-1,ASSDRRVSNQPQH
-,11,TRBV10-3,AAWEGQGLEAF
once,12,TRBV27,ASSLGGRRNEQF
once,12,TRBV6-1,ASSATGGNQPQH
few,10,TRBV29-1,SVEGLQETQY
few,13,TRBV5-1,ASSSLGGSGETQY
-,12,TRBV11-2,ASSPDIGADTQY
-,12,TRBV18,ASSPQDSNQPQH
-,16,TRBV9,ASSVGVSGSMGTDTQY
-,10,TRBV5-1,ASSLSTDTQY
-,10,TRBV5-1,ASSARYNEQF
-,10,TRBV11-2,ASSLSGYEQY